This is a list of T cell receptor beta chains from one sample in a study of T cells in Graves' hyperthyroidism and ophthalmopathy. TCRdb reanalysed the multiplex PCR reads using MiXCR and keeps one entry per CDR3 protein. The sample contains almost 600,000 distinct CDR3 sequences, 11% to 15% of which appear only once. The sample taken for sequencing was blood. Receptors originate from a woman in her thirties with Graves' hyperthyroidism that later progressed to Graves' ophthalmopathy. The CDR3 runs from the conserved cysteine through the conserved F or W. Each record gives: J gene, D gene, V gene, CDR3 protein. D genes are given only for firm matches.

J: TRBJ2-1
D: -
V: TRBV14
CDR3: CASSQETWSEQFF

J: TRBJ2-1
D: -
V: TRBV7-7
CDR3: CASSLEGESSYNEQFF

J: TRBJ2-5
D: -
V: TRBV20-1
CDR3: CSAPIHRDGTQYF

J: TRBJ1-1
D: -
V: TRBV28
CDR3: CAVRPWVRESNTEAFF

J: TRBJ2-2
D: -
V: TRBV18
CDR3: CASSLGATGNTGELFF

J: TRBJ2-2
D: -
V: TRBV9
CDR3: CASSVYGEVAGELFF

J: TRBJ2-1
D: TRBD2
V: TRBV7-2
CDR3: CASTIVAGGPDEQFF

J: TRBJ1-5
D: TRBD1
V: TRBV4-3
CDR3: CASSQEVRTGDGQPQHF

J: TRBJ2-3
D: TRBD2
V: TRBV28
CDR3: CASSKRLAGVTDTQYF

J: TRBJ1-1
D: -
V: TRBV7-9
CDR3: CASSAGEAFF

J: TRBJ1-4
D: -
V: TRBV11-3
CDR3: CASSPRRAGEKLFF

J: TRBJ2-1
D: TRBD2
V: TRBV24-1
CDR3: CAIEREGYNEQFF

J: TRBJ2-1
D: -
V: TRBV7-3
CDR3: CASSFTGANREQFF

J: TRBJ1-2
D: TRBD1
V: TRBV7-8
CDR3: CASSFRWDRDGYTF

J: TRBJ1-1
D: -
V: TRBV20-1
CDR3: CSFLSRNTEAFF

J: TRBJ2-5
D: -
V: TRBV12-3/TRBV12-4
CDR3: CASSPTTPRETQYF

J: TRBJ2-1
D: TRBD2
V: TRBV19
CDR3: CASSPRTSDYNEQFF

J: TRBJ1-1
D: -
V: TRBV6-5
CDR3: CASNLNRYTEAFF

J: TRBJ2-3
D: -
V: TRBV19
CDR3: CASSIGQDTQYF

J: TRBJ1-1
D: -
V: TRBV10-3
CDR3: CAISESLAANTEAFF

J: TRBJ2-3
D: TRBD2
V: TRBV6-6
CDR3: CASSYRGRATDTQYF

J: TRBJ2-7
D: TRBD2
V: TRBV6-1
CDR3: CASSFQLADYEQYF

J: TRBJ2-1
D: TRBD1
V: TRBV4-1
CDR3: CASSQDIRQGAYNEQFF

J: TRBJ1-6
D: -
V: TRBV12-3/TRBV12-4
CDR3: CASSFPGSPLHF

J: TRBJ1-4
D: TRBD1
V: TRBV3-1
CDR3: CASSQDRDRTNEKLFF

J: TRBJ1-4
D: TRBD1
V: TRBV30
CDR3: CAGEWTGVNEKLFF

J: TRBJ1-2
D: TRBD1
V: TRBV10-3
CDR3: CATALGTGGGYTF

J: TRBJ2-3
D: TRBD2
V: TRBV28
CDR3: CASSIGLAGVIDTQYF

J: TRBJ2-7
D: TRBD2
V: TRBV30
CDR3: CAWTLAGSYEQYF

J: TRBJ1-1
D: -
V: TRBV3-1
CDR3: CASSQDGSGTEAFF

J: TRBJ1-5
D: -
V: TRBV7-3
CDR3: CASSLEGIVSNQPQHF

J: TRBJ2-6
D: TRBD1
V: TRBV5-4
CDR3: CASSPARDSSGANVLTF

J: TRBJ2-1
D: TRBD2
V: TRBV12-3/TRBV12-4
CDR3: CASSSTLAGRHEQFF

J: TRBJ2-3
D: TRBD2
V: TRBV3-1
CDR3: CASSEGTSSTDTQYF

J: TRBJ2-7
D: TRBD2
V: TRBV20-1
CDR3: CSAQLAGGIGWYEQYF

J: TRBJ1-5
D: -
V: TRBV7-2
CDR3: CASSRDTVYNQPQHF

J: TRBJ1-2
D: -
V: TRBV25-1
CDR3: CASSEAGADGYTF

J: TRBJ2-7
D: TRBD2
V: TRBV6-1
CDR3: CASRPTSGRAYEQYF

J: TRBJ1-5
D: -
V: TRBV19
CDR3: CASSIARGQPQHF

J: TRBJ1-2
D: -
V: TRBV27
CDR3: CASSFRGNYGYTF

J: TRBJ1-1
D: -
V: TRBV5-8
CDR3: CASSSGWGGKNTEAFF

J: TRBJ1-2
D: -
V: TRBV2
CDR3: CASSEGAWMNTF

J: TRBJ2-1
D: -
V: TRBV4-1
CDR3: CASSQASPPNEQFF

J: TRBJ2-1
D: TRBD2
V: TRBV11-2
CDR3: CASRGLRERNEQFF

J: TRBJ2-3
D: -
V: TRBV7-3
CDR3: CASRSSGHNTQYF

J: TRBJ2-1
D: TRBD1
V: TRBV4-3
CDR3: CASSQPPGQDYNEQFF